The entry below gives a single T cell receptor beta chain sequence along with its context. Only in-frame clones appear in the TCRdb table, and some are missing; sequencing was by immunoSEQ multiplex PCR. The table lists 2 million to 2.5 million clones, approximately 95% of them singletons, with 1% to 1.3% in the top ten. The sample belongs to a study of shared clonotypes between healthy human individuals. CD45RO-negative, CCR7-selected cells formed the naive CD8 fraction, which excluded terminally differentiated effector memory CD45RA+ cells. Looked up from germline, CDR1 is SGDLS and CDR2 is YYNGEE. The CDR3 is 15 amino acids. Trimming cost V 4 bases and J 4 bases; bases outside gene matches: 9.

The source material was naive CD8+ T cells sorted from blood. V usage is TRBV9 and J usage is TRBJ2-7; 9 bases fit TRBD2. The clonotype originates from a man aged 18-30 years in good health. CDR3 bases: TGTGCCAGCAGCACTTTAGCGGGAGAGTTTTACGAGCAGTACTTC. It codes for CASSTLAGEFYEQYF.